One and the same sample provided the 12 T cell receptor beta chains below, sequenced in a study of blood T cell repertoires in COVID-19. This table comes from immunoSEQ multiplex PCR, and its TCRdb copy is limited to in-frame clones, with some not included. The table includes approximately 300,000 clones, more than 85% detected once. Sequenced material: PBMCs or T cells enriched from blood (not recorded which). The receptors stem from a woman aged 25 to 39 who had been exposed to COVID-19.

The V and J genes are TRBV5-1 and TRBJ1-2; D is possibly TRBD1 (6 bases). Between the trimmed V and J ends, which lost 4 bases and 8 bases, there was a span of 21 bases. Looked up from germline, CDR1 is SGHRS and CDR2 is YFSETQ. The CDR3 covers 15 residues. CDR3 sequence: CASSPSPQGDRGYTF. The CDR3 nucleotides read TGCGCCAGCAGCCCCTCTCCACAGGGTGATCGAGGCTACACCTTC.

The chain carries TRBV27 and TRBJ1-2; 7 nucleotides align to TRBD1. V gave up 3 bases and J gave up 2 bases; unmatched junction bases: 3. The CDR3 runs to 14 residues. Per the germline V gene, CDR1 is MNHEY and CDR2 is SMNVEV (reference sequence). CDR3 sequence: CASSLQGGNYGYTF. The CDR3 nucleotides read TGTGCCAGCAGTTTGCAGGGGGGAAACTATGGCTACACCTTC.

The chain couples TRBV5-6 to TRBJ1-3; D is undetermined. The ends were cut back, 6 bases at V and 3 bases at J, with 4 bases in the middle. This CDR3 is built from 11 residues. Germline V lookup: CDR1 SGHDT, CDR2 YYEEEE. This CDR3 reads CASIGGNTIYF. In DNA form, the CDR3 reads TGTGCCAGCATCGGTGGAAACACCATATATTTT.

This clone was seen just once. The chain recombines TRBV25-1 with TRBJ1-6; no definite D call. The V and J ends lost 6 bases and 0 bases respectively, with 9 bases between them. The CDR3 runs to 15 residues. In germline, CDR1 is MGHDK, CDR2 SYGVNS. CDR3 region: CASRSTSSYNSPLHF. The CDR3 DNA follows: TGTGCCAGCAGATCTACGAGCTCCTATAATTCACCCCTCCACTTT.

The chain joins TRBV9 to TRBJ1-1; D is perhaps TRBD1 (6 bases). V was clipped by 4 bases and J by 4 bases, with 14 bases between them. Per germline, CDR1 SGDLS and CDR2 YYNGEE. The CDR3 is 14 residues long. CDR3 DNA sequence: TGTGCCAGCAGCCCTAACAGGGTCAGCACTGAAGCTTTCTTT. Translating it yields CASSPNRVSTEAFF. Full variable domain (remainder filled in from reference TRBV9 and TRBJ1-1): DSGVTQTPKHLITATGQRVTLRCSPRSGDLSVYWYQQSLDQGLQFLIQYYNGEERAKGNILERFSAQQFPDLHSELNLSSLELGDSALYFCASSPNRVSTEAFFGQGTRLTVV.

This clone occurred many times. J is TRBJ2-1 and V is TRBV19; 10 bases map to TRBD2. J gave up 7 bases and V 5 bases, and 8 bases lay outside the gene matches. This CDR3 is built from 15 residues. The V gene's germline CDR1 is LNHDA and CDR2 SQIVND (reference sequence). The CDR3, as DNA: TGTGCCAGTAGTCCCAACAGCGGGGGGGGGAATGAGCAGTTCTTC. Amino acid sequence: CASSPNSGGGNEQFF.

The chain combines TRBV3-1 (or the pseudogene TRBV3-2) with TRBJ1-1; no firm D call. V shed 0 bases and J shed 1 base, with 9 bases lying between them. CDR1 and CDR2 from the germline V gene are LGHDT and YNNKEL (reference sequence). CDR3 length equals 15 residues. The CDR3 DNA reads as TGTGCCAGCAGCCAAGAGAGGAACCGGAACACTGAAGCTTTCTTT. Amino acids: CASSQERNRNTEAFF.

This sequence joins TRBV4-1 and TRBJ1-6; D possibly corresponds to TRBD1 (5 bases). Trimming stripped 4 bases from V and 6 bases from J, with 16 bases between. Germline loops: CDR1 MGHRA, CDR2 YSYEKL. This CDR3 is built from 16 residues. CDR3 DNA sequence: TGCGCCAGCAGCCGCCACAGGTCACGGCCTAATTCACCCCTCCACTTT. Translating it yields CASSRHRSRPNSPLHF.

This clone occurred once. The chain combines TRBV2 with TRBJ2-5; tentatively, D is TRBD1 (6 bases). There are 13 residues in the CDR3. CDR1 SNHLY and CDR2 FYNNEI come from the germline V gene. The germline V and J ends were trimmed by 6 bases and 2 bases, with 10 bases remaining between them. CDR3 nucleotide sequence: TGTGCCAGCAGGGGGGACACGCAAGAGACCCAGTACTTC. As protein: CASRGDTQETQYF.

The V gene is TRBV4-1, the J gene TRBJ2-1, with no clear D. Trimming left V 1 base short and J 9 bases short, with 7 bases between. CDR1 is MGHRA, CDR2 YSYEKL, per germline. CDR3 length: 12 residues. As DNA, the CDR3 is TGCGCCAGCAGCCAAGTGTTCGGTGAGCAGTTCTTC. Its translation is CASSQVFGEQFF.

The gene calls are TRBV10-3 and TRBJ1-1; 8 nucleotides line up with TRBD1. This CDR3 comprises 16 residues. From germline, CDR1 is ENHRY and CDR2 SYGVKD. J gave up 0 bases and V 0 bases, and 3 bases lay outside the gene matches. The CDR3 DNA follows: TGTGCCATCAGTGAGTCTACAGGGGGGATGAACACTGAAGCTTTCTTT. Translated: CAISESTGGMNTEAFF.

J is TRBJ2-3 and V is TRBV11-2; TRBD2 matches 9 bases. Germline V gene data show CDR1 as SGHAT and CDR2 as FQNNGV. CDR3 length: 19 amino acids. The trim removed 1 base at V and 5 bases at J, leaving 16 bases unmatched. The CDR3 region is CASSLAFWVASGVEDTQYF. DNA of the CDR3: TGTGCCAGCAGCTTAGCTTTTTGGGTGGCTAGCGGGGTGGAAGATACGCAGTATTTT.